The rows below give T cell receptor beta chains drawn from one sample of a study of blood T cell repertoires in COVID-19. TCRdb's table, derived via immunoSEQ multiplex PCR, lists solely in-frame clones and lacks some. This sample yields about 150,000 clones, of which roughly 84% are seen a single time; more than 4.5% belongs to the top ten. Sequencing used PBMCs or T cells enriched from blood (not recorded which). Receptors were obtained from a woman aged 50 to 60 who had been exposed to COVID-19. Each CDR3 is given with its conserved first and last residue. A D gene is named only where the DNA matches it firmly. Size values are once, few and many counts, or a class for expanded clones, and some rows have none.

TRBV18	TRBJ2-7	.	.	TGTGCCAGCTCACCTGGGGCTTTAAACTACGAGCAGTACTTC	CASSPGALNYEQYF
TRBV6-2/TRBV6-3	TRBJ1-1	.	.	TGTGCCAGCAGTAAGGGACATTCGAACACTGAAGCTTTCTTT	CASSKGHSNTEAFF
TRBV5-1	TRBJ2-2	TRBD2	.	TGCGCCAGCAGCTTGGATGGTAGCGGGAGGGCCGCCGGGGAGCTGTTTTTT	CASSLDGSGRAAGELFF
TRBV11-2	TRBJ2-4	.	.	TGTGCCAGCAGCTTAGGAGGTTGGTCTACTCTAGCCAAAAACATTCAGTACTTC	CASSLGGWSTLAKNIQYF
TRBV4-3	TRBJ2-4	TRBD1	once	TGCGCCAGCAGCCAAACCCCGGGACAGTTGGACATTCAGTACTTC	CASSQTPGQLDIQYF
TRBV7-2	TRBJ2-3	TRBD2	.	TGTGCCAGCAGTTACCAGTTCGGGAGTAGCGGGAGAATGGCAGATACGCAGTATTTT	CASSYQFGSSGRMADTQYF
TRBV29-1	TRBJ2-5	.	.	TGCAGCGTTGGGCAGGGAGAGACCCAGTACTTC	CSVGQGETQYF
TRBV7-9	TRBJ2-1	.	.	TGTGCCAGCAATAAGGGGGGGTGGCCCTACAATGAGCAGTTCTTC	CASNKGGWPYNEQFF
TRBV7-2	TRBJ2-7	.	.	TGTGCCAGCAACCAACTGCCCGACGGAGTGTACGAGCAGTACTTC	CASNQLPDGVYEQYF
TRBV11-2	TRBJ2-3	TRBD2	.	TGTGCCAGCAGCTTAGCGCCTCCGGGAGGGATATACAGGGATACGCAGTATTTT	CASSLAPPGGIYRDTQYF
TRBV3-1/TRBV3-2	TRBJ1-5	.	.	TGTGCCAGCAGCCAACAGGTGGGTCAGCCCCAGCATTTT	CASSQQVGQPQHF
TRBV2	TRBJ1-4	.	.	TGTGCCAGCAGCCAACCGGGAGTTGAAAAACTGTTTTTT	CASSQPGVEKLFF
TRBV5-1	TRBJ1-1	.	.	TGCGCCAGCAGCTTATTCCAGGGGACGAACACTGAAGCTTTCTTT	CASSLFQGTNTEAFF
TRBV29-1	TRBJ2-3	.	.	TGCAGCGTTGATCTTCCGGTGGATACGCAGTATTTT	CSVDLPVDTQYF
TRBV4-3	TRBJ2-7	.	once	TGCGCCAGCAGCCAATCTACCCTGAGCTCCTACGAGCAGTACTTC	CASSQSTLSSYEQYF